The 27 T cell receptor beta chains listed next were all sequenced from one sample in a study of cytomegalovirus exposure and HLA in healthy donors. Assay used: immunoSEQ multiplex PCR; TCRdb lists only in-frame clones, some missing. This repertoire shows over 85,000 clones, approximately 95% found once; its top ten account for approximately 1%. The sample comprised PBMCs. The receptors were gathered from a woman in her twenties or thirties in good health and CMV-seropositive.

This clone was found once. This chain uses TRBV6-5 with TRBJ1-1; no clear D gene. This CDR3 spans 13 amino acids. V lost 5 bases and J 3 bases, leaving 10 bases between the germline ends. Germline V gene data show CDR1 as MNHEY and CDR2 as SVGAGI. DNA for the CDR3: TGTGCCAGCAGTCCCCGACGGGACACTGAAGCTTTCTTT. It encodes CASSPRRDTEAFF.

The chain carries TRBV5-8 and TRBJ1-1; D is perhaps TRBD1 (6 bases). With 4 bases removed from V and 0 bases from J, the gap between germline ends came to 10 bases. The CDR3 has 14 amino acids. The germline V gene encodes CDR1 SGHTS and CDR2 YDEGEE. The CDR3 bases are TGTGCCAGCAGCCTCGGGACAATGAACACTGAAGCTTTCTTT. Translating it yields CASSLGTMNTEAFF. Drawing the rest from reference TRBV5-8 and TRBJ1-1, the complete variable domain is EAGVTQSPTHLIKTRGQQATLRCSPISGHTSVYWYQQALGLGLQFLLWYDEGEERNRGNFPPRFSGRQFPNYSSELNVNALELEDSALYLCASSLGTMNTEAFFGQGTRLTVV.

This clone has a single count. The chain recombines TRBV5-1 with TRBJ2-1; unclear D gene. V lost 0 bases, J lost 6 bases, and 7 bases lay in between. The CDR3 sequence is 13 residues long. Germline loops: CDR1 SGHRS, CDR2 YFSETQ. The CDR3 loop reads CASSLETFNEQFF. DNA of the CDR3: TGCGCCAGCAGCTTGGAAACTTTCAATGAGCAGTTCTTC.

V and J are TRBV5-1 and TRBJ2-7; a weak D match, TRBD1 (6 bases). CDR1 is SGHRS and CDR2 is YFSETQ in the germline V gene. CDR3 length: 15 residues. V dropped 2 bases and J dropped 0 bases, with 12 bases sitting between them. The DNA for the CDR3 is TGCGCCAGCAGCTTCACAGGGACAAGCTCCTACGAGCAGTACTTC. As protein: CASSFTGTSSYEQYF.

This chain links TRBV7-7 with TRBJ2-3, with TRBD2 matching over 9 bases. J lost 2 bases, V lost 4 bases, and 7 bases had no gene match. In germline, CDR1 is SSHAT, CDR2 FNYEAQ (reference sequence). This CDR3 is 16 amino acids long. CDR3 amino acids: CASSSHPSGDTDTQYF. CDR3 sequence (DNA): TGTGCCAGCAGCTCCCACCCTAGCGGGGACACAGATACGCAGTATTTT.

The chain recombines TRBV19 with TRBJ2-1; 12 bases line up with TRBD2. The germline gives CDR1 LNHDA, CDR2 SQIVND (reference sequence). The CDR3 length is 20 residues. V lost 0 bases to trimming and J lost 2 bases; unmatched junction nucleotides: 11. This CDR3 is CASSIERLAGVSEPYNEQFF. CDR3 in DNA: TGTGCCAGTAGTATAGAAAGACTAGCGGGAGTTTCCGAGCCCTACAATGAGCAGTTCTTC.

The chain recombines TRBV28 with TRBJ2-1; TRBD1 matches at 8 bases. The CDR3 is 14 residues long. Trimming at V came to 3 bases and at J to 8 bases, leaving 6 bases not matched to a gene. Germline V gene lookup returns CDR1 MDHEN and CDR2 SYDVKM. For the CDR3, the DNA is TGTGCCAGCAGTTTGACAGGGGTGGTGGATGAGCAGTTCTTC. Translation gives CASSLTGVVDEQFF.

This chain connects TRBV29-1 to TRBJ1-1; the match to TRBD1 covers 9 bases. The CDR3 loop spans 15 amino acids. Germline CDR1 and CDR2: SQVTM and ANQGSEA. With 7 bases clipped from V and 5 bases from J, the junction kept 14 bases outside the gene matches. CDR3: CSGGAGDRASTEAFF. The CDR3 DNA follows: TGCAGCGGGGGCGCTGGGGACAGGGCTTCAACTGAAGCTTTCTTT.

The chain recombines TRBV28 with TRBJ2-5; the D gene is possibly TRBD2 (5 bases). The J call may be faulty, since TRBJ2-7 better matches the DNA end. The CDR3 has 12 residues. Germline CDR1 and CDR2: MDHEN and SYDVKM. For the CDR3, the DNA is TGTGCCAGCAGTTTGCGGGTCTACGAGCAGTACTTC. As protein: CASSLRVYEQYF.

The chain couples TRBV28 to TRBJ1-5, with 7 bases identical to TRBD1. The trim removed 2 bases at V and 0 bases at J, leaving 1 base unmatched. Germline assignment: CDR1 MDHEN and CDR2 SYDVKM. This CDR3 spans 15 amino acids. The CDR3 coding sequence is TGTGCCAGCAGTTTAGACAGGGCTAGCAATCAGCCCCAGCATTTT. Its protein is CASSLDRASNQPQHF.

As DNA, the CDR3 is TGTGCCAGCAGCCAAGAAGGCCAGGGCAGCTCCTACGAGCAGTACTTC. Translating gives CASSQEGQGSSYEQYF. This rearrangement joins TRBV4-2 to TRBJ2-7, with D perhaps TRBD1 (5 bases). This CDR3 comprises 16 residues. Per the germline V gene, CDR1 is LGHNA and CDR2 is YNFKEQ. Between the trimmed V and J ends, which lost 0 bases and 0 bases, there was a span of 12 bases.

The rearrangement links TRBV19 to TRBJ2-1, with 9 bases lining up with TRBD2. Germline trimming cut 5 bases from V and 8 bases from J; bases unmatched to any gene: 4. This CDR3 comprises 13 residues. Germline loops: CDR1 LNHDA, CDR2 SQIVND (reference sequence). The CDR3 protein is CASSVGTSYEQFF. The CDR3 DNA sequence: TGTGCCAGTAGTGTCGGGACTAGCTATGAGCAGTTCTTC.

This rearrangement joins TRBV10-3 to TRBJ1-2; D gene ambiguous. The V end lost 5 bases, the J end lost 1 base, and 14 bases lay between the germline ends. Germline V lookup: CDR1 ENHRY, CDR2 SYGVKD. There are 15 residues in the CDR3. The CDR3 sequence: CAISPESELNYGYTF. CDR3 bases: TGTGCCATCAGTCCCGAGTCGGAGCTTAACTATGGCTACACCTTC.

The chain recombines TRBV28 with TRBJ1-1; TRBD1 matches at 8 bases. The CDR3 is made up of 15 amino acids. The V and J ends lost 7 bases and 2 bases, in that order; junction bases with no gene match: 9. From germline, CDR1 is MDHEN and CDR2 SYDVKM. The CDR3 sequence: CASTPGQGINTEAFF. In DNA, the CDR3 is TGTGCCAGCACCCCCGGACAGGGAATTAACACTGAAGCTTTCTTT.

For the CDR3, the DNA is TGTGCCAGCAGCTTAGTGCGGGGACTAGCGGGAGTGGCCTACAATGAGCAGTTCTTC. Translating gives CASSLVRGLAGVAYNEQFF. The V gene is TRBV7-9, the J gene TRBJ2-1, with TRBD2 matching 14 bases. The CDR3 sequence is 19 residues long. Germline values: CDR1 SEHNR, CDR2 FQNEAQ (reference sequence). With 1 base clipped from V and 2 bases from J, the junction kept 7 bases outside the gene matches.

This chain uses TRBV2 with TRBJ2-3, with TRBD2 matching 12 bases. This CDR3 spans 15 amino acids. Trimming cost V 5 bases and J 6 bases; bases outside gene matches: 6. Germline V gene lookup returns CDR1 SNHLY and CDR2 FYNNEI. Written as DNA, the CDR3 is TGTGCCAGCAGTCGACTAGCGGGAGCCCGGGATACGCAGTATTTT. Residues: CASSRLAGARDTQYF.

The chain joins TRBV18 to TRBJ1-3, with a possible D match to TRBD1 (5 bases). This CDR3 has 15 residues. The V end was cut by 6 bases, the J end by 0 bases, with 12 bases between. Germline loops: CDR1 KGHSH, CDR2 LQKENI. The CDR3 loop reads CASSPPDTSGNTIYF. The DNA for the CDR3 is TGTGCCAGCTCTCCCCCGGACACCTCTGGAAACACCATATATTTT.

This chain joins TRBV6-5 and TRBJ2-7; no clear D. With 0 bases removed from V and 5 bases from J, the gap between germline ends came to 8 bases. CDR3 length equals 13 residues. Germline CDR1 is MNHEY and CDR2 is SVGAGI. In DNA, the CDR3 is TGTGCCAGCAGTTACTCTAGCTATAACGAGCAGTACTTC. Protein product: CASSYSSYNEQYF.

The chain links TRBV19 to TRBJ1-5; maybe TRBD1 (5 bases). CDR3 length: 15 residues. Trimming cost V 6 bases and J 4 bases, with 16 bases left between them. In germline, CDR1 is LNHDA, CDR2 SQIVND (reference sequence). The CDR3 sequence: CASSGGFILNQPQHF. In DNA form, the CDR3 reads TGTGCCAGTAGCGGGGGATTTATCCTAAATCAGCCCCAGCATTTT.

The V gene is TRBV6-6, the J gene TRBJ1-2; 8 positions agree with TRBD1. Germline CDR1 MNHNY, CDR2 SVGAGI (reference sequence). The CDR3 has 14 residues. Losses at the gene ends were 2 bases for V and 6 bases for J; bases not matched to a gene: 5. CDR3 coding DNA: TGTGCCAGCAGTTACAACAGGGGGATTCATGGCTACACCTTC. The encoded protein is CASSYNRGIHGYTF.

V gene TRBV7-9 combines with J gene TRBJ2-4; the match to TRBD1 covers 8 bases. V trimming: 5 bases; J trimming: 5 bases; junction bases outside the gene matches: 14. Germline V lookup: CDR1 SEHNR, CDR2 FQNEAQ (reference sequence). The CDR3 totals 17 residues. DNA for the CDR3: TGTGCCAGCAGCCCAGTCCCAGGGACAGGCAGTGAAAACATTCAGTACTTC. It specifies CASSPVPGTGSENIQYF. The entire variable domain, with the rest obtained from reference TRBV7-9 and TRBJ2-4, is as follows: DTGVSQNPRHKITKRGQNVTFRCDPISEHNRLYWYRQTLGQGPEFLTYFQNEAQLEKSRLLSDRFSAERPKGSFSTLEIQRTEQGDSAMYLCASSPVPGTGSENIQYFGAGTRLSVL.

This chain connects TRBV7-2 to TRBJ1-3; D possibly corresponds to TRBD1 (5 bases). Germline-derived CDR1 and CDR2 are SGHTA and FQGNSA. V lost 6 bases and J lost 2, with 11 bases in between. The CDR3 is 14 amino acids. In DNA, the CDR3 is TGTGCCAGCAGGACAGATTTCGCTGGAAACACCATATATTTT. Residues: CASRTDFAGNTIYF.

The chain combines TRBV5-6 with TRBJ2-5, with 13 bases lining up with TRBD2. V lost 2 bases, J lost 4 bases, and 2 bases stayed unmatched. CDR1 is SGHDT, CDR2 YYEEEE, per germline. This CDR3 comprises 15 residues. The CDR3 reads CASSLLAGGGETQYF. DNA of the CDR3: TGTGCCAGCAGCTTACTAGCGGGAGGGGGAGAGACCCAGTACTTC.

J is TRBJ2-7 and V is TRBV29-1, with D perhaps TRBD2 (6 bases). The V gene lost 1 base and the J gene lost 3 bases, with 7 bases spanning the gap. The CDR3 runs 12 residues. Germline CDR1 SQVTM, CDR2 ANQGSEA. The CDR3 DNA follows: TGCAGCGTTGAAGGGACTAACTACGAGCAGTACTTC. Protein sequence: CSVEGTNYEQYF.

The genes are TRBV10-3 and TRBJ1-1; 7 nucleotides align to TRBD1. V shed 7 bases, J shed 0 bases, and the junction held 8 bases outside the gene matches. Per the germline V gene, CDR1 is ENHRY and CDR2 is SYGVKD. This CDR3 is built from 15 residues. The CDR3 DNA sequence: TGTGCCATCAACAGGGGTGGTGGGTTGAACACTGAAGCTTTCTTT. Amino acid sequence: CAINRGGGLNTEAFF.

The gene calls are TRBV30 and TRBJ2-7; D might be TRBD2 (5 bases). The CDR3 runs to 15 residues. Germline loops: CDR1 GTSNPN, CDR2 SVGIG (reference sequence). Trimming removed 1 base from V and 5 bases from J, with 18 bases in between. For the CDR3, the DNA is TGTGCCTGGAGTGCCGTAGCGCCCCGCCCGGACGAGCAGTACTTC. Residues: CAWSAVAPRPDEQYF.

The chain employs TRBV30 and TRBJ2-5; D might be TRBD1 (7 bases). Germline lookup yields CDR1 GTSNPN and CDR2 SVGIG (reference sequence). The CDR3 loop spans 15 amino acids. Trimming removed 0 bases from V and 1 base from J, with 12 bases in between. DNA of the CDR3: TGTGCCTGGAGTGTAGGGGGCGGGATCCAAGAGACCCAGTACTTC. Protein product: CAWSVGGGIQETQYF.